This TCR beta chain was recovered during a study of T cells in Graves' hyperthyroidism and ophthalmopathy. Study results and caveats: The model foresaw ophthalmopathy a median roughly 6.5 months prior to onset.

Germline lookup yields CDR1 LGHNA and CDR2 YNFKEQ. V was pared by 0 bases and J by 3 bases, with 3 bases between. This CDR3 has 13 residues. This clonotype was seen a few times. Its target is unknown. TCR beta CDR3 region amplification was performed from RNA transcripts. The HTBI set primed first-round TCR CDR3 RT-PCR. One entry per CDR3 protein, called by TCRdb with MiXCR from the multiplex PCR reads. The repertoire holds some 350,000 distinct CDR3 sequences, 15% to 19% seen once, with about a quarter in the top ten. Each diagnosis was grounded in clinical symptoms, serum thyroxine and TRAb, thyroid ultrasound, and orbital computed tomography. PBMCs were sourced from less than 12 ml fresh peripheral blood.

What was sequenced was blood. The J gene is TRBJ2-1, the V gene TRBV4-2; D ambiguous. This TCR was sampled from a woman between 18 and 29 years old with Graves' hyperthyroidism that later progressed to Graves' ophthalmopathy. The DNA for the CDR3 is TGTGCCAGCAGCCAAGATCTCTACAATGAGCAGTTCTTC. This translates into CASSQDLYNEQFF.